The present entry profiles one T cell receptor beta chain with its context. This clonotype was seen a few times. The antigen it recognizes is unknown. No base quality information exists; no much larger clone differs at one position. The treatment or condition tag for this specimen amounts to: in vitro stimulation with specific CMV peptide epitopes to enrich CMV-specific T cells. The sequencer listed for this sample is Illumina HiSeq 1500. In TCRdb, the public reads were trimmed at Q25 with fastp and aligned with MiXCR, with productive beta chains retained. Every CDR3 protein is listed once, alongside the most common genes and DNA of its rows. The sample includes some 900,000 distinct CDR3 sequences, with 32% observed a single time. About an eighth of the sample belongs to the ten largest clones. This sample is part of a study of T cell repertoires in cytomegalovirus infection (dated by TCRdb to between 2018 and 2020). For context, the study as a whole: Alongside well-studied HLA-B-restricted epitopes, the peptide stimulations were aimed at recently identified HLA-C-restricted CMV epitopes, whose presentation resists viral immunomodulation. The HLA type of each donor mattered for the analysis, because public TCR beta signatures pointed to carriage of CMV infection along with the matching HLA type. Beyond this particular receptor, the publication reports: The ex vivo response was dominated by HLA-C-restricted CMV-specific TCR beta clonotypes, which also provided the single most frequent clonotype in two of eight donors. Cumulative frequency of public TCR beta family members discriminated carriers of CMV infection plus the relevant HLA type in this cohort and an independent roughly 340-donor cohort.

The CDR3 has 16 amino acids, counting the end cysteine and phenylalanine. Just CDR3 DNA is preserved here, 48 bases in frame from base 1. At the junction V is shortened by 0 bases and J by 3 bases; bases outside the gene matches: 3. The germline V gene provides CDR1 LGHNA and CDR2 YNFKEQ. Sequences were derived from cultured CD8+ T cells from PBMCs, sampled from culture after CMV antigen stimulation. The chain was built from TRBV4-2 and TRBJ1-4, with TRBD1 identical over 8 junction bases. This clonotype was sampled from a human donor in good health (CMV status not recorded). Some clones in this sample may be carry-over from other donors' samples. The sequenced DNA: TGTGCCAGCAGCCAAGAAATGACAGGGGCTAATGAAAAACTGTTTTTT. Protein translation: CASSQEMTGANEKLFF.